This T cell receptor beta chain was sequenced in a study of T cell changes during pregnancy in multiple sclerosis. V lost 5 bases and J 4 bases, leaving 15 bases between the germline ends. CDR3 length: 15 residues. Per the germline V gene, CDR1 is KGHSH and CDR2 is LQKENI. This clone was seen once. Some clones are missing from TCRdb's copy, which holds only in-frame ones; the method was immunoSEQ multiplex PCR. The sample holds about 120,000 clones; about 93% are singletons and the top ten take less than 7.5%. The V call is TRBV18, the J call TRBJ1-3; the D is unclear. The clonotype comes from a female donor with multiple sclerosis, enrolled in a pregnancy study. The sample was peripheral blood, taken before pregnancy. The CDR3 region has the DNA TGTGCCAGCTCAACCTCTGATGGAGCGGGAAACACCATATATTTT. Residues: CASSTSDGAGNTIYF. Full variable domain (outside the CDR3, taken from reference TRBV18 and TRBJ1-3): NAGVMQNPRHLVRRRGQEARLRCSPMKGHSHVYWYRQLPEEGLKFMVYLQKENIIDESGMPKERFSAEFPKEGPSILRIQQVVRGDSAAYFCASSTSDGAGNTIYFGEGSWLTVV.